These 14 T cell receptor beta chains came from one sample sequenced in a study of regulatory T cells in long-lasting Graves disease. Time point meaning: persistent/refractory GD, antithyroid drugs over 5 years with positive TRAb. Isolated PBMC RNA provided the starting material for the TCR library. TCR beta libraries were built with iRepertoire HTBI primers and Arm-PCR of CDR3 regions. One entry per CDR3 protein results from TCRdb running MiXCR on the multiplex PCR reads. The sample holds around 340,000 distinct CDR3 sequences, roughly a fifth seen once. The sequencing here drew on peripheral blood mononuclear cells (PBMCs), taken when the disease was refractory, from a patient treated with antithyroid drugs. The receptors stem from a female donor with Graves disease.

As for this clonotype: This could be a read error, since a much larger clone is one nucleotide away. The chain is built from TRBV5-1 and TRBJ1-1; TRBD1 is a possible D gene (6 bases). Trimming left V 2 bases short and J 1 base short, with 9 bases between. The CDR3 consists of 14 residues. The V gene's germline CDR1 is SGHRS and CDR2 YFSETQ. The CDR3 bases are TGCGCCAGCAGCTTCGGGACAAGGAACACTGAAGCTTTCTTT. Its translation is CASSFGTRNTEAFF.

The sample holds a few counts of this clonotype. The rearrangement joins TRBV18 to TRBJ1-2, with a tentative D call TRBD1 (5 bases). CDR3 length equals 16 residues. Germline V gives CDR1 KGHSH, CDR2 LQKENI. V was pared by 0 bases and J by 1 base, with 12 bases between. The CDR3 coding sequence is TGTGCCAGCTCACCACCGATGACAGCTTTTAACTATGGCTACACCTTC. Translated: CASSPPMTAFNYGYTF. Drawing the rest from reference TRBV18 and TRBJ1-2, the complete variable domain is NAGVMQNPRHLVRRRGQEARLRCSPMKGHSHVYWYRQLPEEGLKFMVYLQKENIIDESGMPKERFSAEFPKEGPSILRIQQVVRGDSAAYFCASSPPMTAFNYGYTFGSGTRLTVV.

This clonotype has ten or more counts. V usage is TRBV2 and J usage is TRBJ1-5; D is unresolved. This CDR3 is 13 amino acids long. Germline CDR1 is SNHLY and CDR2 is FYNNEI. The V end was cut by 6 bases, the J end by 0 bases, with 6 bases between. CDR3 coding DNA: TGTGCCAGCAGGTTCTCTAGCAATCAGCCCCAGCATTTT. This translates into CASRFSSNQPQHF.

This clonotype was seen repeatedly, ten times or more. The CDR3 region has the DNA TGTGCCAGCAGTTACGGGAGGCGCTCTGGGGCCAACGTCCTGACTTTC. This gives the protein CASSYGRRSGANVLTF. The chain carries TRBV6-5 and TRBJ2-6, with TRBD2 as a possible D gene (6 bases). The germline V and J ends were trimmed by 2 bases and 0 bases, with 8 bases remaining between them. Germline V CDR1 and CDR2: MNHEY, SVGAGI. This CDR3 contains 16 residues.

This clonotype was seen at least ten times. The genes are TRBV2 and TRBJ2-5; possible D gene TRBD2, 7 bases. Germline lookup yields CDR1 SNHLY and CDR2 FYNNEI. Trimming cost V 4 bases and J 5 bases, with 14 bases left between them. The CDR3 has 14 residues. In DNA form, the CDR3 reads TGTGCCAGCAGTGGGGCCAGGGGAGGGGAGACCCAGTACTTC. It specifies CASSGARGGETQYF. The complete variable domain, with remaining parts taken from reference TRBV2 and TRBJ2-5, reads EPEVTQTPSHQVTQMGQEVILRCVPISNHLYFYWYRQILGQKVEFLVSFYNNEISEKSEIFDDQFSVERPDGSNFTLKIRSTKLEDSAMYFCASSGARGGETQYFGPGTRLLVL.

This clonotype was picked up a small number of times. A much more abundant neighbour one base away suggests this may be a read error. DNA for the CDR3: TGTGCCAGCAGTTTACTAGCGGGAGGGGAGGCCCAGTACTTC. The encoded protein is CASSLLAGGEAQYF. V usage is TRBV12-3 or TRBV12-4 and J usage is TRBJ2-5, with 12 nucleotides matching TRBD2. The CDR3 has 14 residues. J lost 9 bases, V lost 2 bases, and 4 bases had no gene match.

This clonotype has more than one count but fewer than ten. This sequence joins TRBV6-2 or TRBV6-3 and TRBJ1-6; the D gene is possibly TRBD1 (5 bases). Germline V gives CDR1 MNHEY, CDR2 SVGEGT. The CDR3 sequence is 16 residues long. V lost 7 bases to trimming and J lost 8 bases, with 21 bases between them. The CDR3 reads CASTIYGGSLDSPLHF. Here the CDR3 DNA reads TGTGCCAGCACTATATACGGGGGATCGTTGGATTCACCCCTCCACTTT.

At least ten counts were recorded for this clonotype. The chain combines TRBV7-2 with TRBJ1-6; D possibly corresponds to TRBD1 (5 bases). V lost 2 bases and J 5 bases, leaving 10 bases between the germline ends. Per the germline V gene, CDR1 is SGHTA and CDR2 is FQGNSA. The CDR3 spans 15 residues. Here the CDR3 DNA reads TGTGCCAGCAGCTTATTCCCAGGGAATAATTCACCCCTCCACTTT. Translated, it gives CASSLFPGNNSPLHF.

This clonotype was detected ten times or more. V and J are TRBV28 and TRBJ1-2, with D maybe TRBD1 (5 bases). CDR1 and CDR2 from the germline V gene are MDHEN and SYDVKM. This CDR3 is 15 amino acids long. The V end was cut by 5 bases, the J end by 2 bases, with 15 bases between. In DNA form, the CDR3 reads TGTGCCAGCAGTCCTGCCGGGACGTTGAACTATGGCTACACCTTC. This encodes CASSPAGTLNYGYTF.

This clonotype was picked up many times. The chain has TRBV6-1 and TRBJ2-6, with 7 bases identical to TRBD1. The CDR3 loop spans 15 amino acids. V lost 7 bases, J lost 3 bases, and 6 bases stayed unmatched. Germline V gives CDR1 MNHNS, CDR2 SASEGT. CDR3 in amino acids: CASNSQGRGANVLTF. In DNA, the CDR3 is TGTGCCAGCAATTCACAGGGGCGTGGGGCCAACGTCCTGACTTTC.

The chain recombines TRBV7-2 with TRBJ2-1, with D perhaps matching TRBD1 or TRBD2 (5 bases each). This CDR3 comprises 15 residues. Per the germline V gene, CDR1 is SGHTA and CDR2 is FQGNSA. V gave up 5 bases and J gave up 2 bases, with 13 bases separating them. CDR3 DNA sequence: TGTGCCAGCAGCATGCTGCGAGGGGCCTACAATGAGCAGTTCTTC. Translated, it gives CASSMLRGAYNEQFF.

This clonotype was seen ten or more times. V gene TRBV5-1 combines with J gene TRBJ1-1; D may be TRBD1 (6 bases). This CDR3 has 14 residues. CDR1 SGHRS and CDR2 YFSETQ come from the germline V gene. Trimming took 4 bases from V and 1 from J, leaving 11 bases between them. Here the CDR3 DNA reads TGCGCCAGCAGCCCCCTACAGGGGAACACTGAAGCTTTCTTT. It codes for CASSPLQGNTEAFF.

This clonotype was picked up a small number of times. The chain combines TRBV6-4 with TRBJ2-7; D gene unclear. V was pared by 6 bases and J by 4 bases, with 10 bases between. Germline loops: CDR1 MRHNA, CDR2 SNTAGT. This CDR3 contains 12 residues. CDR3 sequence (DNA): TGTGCCAGCAGCTCCCGCCGATACGAGCAGTACTTC. It translates to CASSSRRYEQYF.

The chain employs TRBV7-9 and TRBJ2-7; TRBD1 agrees at 8 bases. Trimming removed 0 bases from V and 6 bases from J; junction bases left unmatched: 1. The CDR3 loop spans 13 amino acids. The germline V gene has CDR1 SEHNR and CDR2 FQNEAQ (reference sequence). CDR3 DNA sequence: TGTGCCAGCAGCTTAGCCGACAGGGGCGAGCAGTACTTC. Translating gives CASSLADRGEQYF. Variable domain in full (rest from reference TRBV7-9 and TRBJ2-7): DTGVSQNPRHKITKRGQNVTFRCDPISEHNRLYWYRQTLGQGPEFLTYFQNEAQLEKSRLLSDRFSAERPKGSFSTLEIQRTEQGDSAMYLCASSLADRGEQYFGPGTRLTVT.